The T cell receptor beta chain described here comes from a study of T-cell memory formation after mild COVID-19. Whole-study results and caveats: Day 15 to 85 contracting clones showed balanced CD4/CD8; day 15 to 37 expanders favored CD4+. Pre-infection memory harbored some responding clones, suggesting cross-reactive memory joined. The authors did not confirm SARS-CoV-2 specificity of second-wave clones peaking day 37.

TCR alpha and TCR beta cDNA libraries carrying sample barcodes and UMIs came from 5'RACE with constant-segment primers. TCRdb re-called the 5' RACE reads with MiXCR, one entry per CDR3 protein. Altogether some 280,000 distinct CDR3 sequences are present, 16% being singletons, with the ten largest covering around 23%. This clonotype was counted ten times or more. Its specificity is unknown. Germline CDR1 reads SGHTA; CDR2 reads FQGNSA. Germline trimming cut 3 bases from V and 4 bases from J; bases unmatched to any gene: 6. The CDR3 length is 16 residues. The chain employs TRBV7-2 and TRBJ2-3, with 11 bases identical to TRBD2. Sequenced: PBMCs or a T cell subset sorted from them (not recorded which). The sequence was obtained from a man younger than 35 who had mild COVID-19 (a few samples of this study predate the infection). Cell type and time point are not known. The CDR3 DNA reads TGTGCCAGCAGCTTCCTAGCGGGGGGCCGGGCAGATACGCAGTATTTT. As protein: CASSFLAGGRADTQYF.